The 24 T cell receptor beta chains below all came from one sample that was sequenced in a study of blood T cell repertoires in COVID-19. Sequencing was performed with immunoSEQ multiplex PCR; in TCRdb, only in-frame clones are kept and a portion is missing. Among about 53,000 clones listed, about three quarters were seen once. Sequencing used peripheral blood. Source of these receptors: a human donor with active or convalescent COVID-19. The donor label of this sample is uncertain.

This chain uses TRBV7-2 with TRBJ2-3, with a weak D call TRBD2 (7 bases). The CDR3 sequence is 15 residues long. Germline V gene lookup returns CDR1 SGHTA and CDR2 FQGNSA. The V gene lost 0 bases and the J gene lost 4 bases, with 11 bases spanning the gap. The chain's CDR3 is CASSLAGRGADTQYF. Written as DNA, the CDR3 is TGTGCCAGCAGCTTAGCGGGGAGGGGGGCAGATACGCAGTATTTT.

V gene TRBV5-1 combines with J gene TRBJ2-7, with D possibly matching TRBD2 (6 bases). Germline lookup yields CDR1 SGHRS and CDR2 YFSETQ. The CDR3 has 14 residues. Trimming left V 4 bases short and J 2 bases short, with 13 bases between. CDR3 bases: TGCGCCAGCAGCGGGGGGACGGTTACCTACGAGCAGTACTTC. This gives the protein CASSGGTVTYEQYF. The variable domain in full, completed from reference TRBV5-1 and TRBJ2-7, reads KAGVTQTPRYLIKTRGQQVTLSCSPISGHRSVSWYQQTPGQGLQFLFEYFSETQRNKGNFPGRFSGRQFSNSRSEMNVSTLELGDSALYLCASSGGTVTYEQYFGPGTRLTVT.

The J gene is TRBJ2-6, the V gene TRBV4-2; 9 positions match TRBD2. The CDR3 consists of 16 residues. Germline V gene data show CDR1 as LGHNA and CDR2 as YNFKEQ. The V and J ends lost 0 bases and 4 bases, in that order; junction bases with no gene match: 1. CDR3 loop: CASSQDSGRGANVLTF. The CDR3 nucleotides are TGTGCCAGCAGCCAAGATAGCGGGAGAGGGGCCAACGTCCTGACTTTC.

The rearrangement links TRBV28 to TRBJ1-5, with 11 nucleotides matching TRBD1. V shed 8 bases and J 9 bases; nucleotides not matched to a gene: 12. Germline loops: CDR1 MDHEN, CDR2 SYDVKM. This CDR3 spans 15 amino acids. The CDR3 DNA sequence: TGTGCCAGCCTCCCCGGGACAGGGGGTTTCCGGCCCCAGCATTTT. Translation gives CASLPGTGGFRPQHF.

V and J are TRBV18 and TRBJ2-1; D is possibly TRBD2 (6 bases). V was trimmed by 3 bases and J by 0 bases, leaving 12 bases between them. Germline V lookup: CDR1 KGHSH, CDR2 LQKENI. The CDR3 runs to 16 residues. CDR3: CASSPVSRGSYNEQFF. The CDR3 DNA follows: TGTGCCAGCTCACCGGTCTCGCGGGGCTCCTACAATGAGCAGTTCTTC.

The CDR3 reads CASSGRDRSLVGYTF. CDR3 coding DNA: TGTGCCAGCAGCGGGAGGGACAGGTCCTTGGTAGGCTACACCTTC. This sequence joins TRBV7-8 and TRBJ1-2; TRBD1 matches 8 bases. Germline CDR1 and CDR2: SGHVS and FQNEAQ. CDR3 length equals 15 residues. Trimming cost V 5 bases and J 8 bases; bases outside gene matches: 13.

The chain employs TRBV24-1 and TRBJ2-2; tentatively, D is TRBD1 (6 bases). Trimming stripped 6 bases from V and 1 base from J, with 11 bases between. The CDR3 length is 15 residues. From germline, CDR1 is KGHDR and CDR2 SFDVKD. CDR3 residues: CATSRTALNTGELFF. The DNA of the CDR3 is TGTGCCACCAGTAGGACAGCGCTGAACACCGGGGAGCTGTTTTTT.

CDR3 DNA sequence: TGCGCCAGCAGCCAAGTGCAGTCTAACTATGGCTACACCTTC. It yields the protein CASSQVQSNYGYTF. The V call is TRBV4-1, the J call TRBJ1-2; D uncertain. Germline CDR1 MGHRA, CDR2 YSYEKL. CDR3 length: 14 amino acids. The V and J ends lost 1 base and 0 bases respectively, with 6 bases between them.

CDR3 loop: CASQEGQVKGYTF. In DNA, the CDR3 is TGTGCCAGCCAAGAGGGACAGGTGAAAGGCTACACCTTC. The chain uses TRBV2 and TRBJ1-2; 8 bases are shared with TRBD1. V gave up 8 bases and J gave up 8 bases; unmatched junction bases: 10. In germline, CDR1 is SNHLY, CDR2 FYNNEI. The CDR3 has 13 amino acids.

V gene TRBV28 combines with J gene TRBJ1-2, with unresolved D. V shed 2 bases and J shed 2 bases, with 6 bases lying between them. This CDR3 contains 13 residues. The V gene's germline CDR1 is MDHEN and CDR2 SYDVKM. The CDR3 here is CASSLGTNYGYTF. In DNA, the CDR3 is TGTGCCAGCAGTTTAGGCACAAACTATGGCTACACCTTC.

The chain has TRBV19 and TRBJ2-5; 9 bases match TRBD2. J was trimmed by 4 bases and V by 5 bases; bases with no gene match: 8. This CDR3 region has 15 residues. Germline assignment: CDR1 LNHDA and CDR2 SQIVND (reference sequence). CDR3 in amino acids: CASSWRLAELETQYF. In DNA, the CDR3 is TGTGCCAGTAGTTGGAGACTAGCGGAGCTAGAGACCCAGTACTTC.

This clone showed up just once. The chain employs TRBV7-2 and TRBJ1-5; D is ambiguous. V was shortened by 3 bases and J by 9 bases, with 12 bases between the two germline ends. CDR1 is SGHTA, CDR2 FQGNSA, per germline. The CDR3 totals 13 residues. The chain's CDR3 is CASSFAREGPQHF. CDR3 nucleotide sequence: TGTGCCAGCAGCTTTGCGAGGGAAGGGCCCCAGCATTTT.

The rearrangement uses TRBV7-9 and TRBJ1-4; no reliable D call. This CDR3 has 15 residues. Between the trimmed V and J ends, which lost 1 base and 8 bases, there was a span of 14 bases. Germline V gene data show CDR1 as SEHNR and CDR2 as FQNEAQ (reference sequence). The CDR3, as DNA: TGTGCCAGCAGCTTAGGGGTAGGGAGAGAAGAAAAACTGTTTTTT. Translation gives CASSLGVGREEKLFF.

The CDR3, as DNA: TGTGCCAGTAGTATAGATGCTAGCGGGAGGGCCGACAATGAGCAGTTCTTC. It specifies CASSIDASGRADNEQFF. The rearrangement joins TRBV19 to TRBJ2-1, with 12 bases identical to TRBD2. Germline trimming cut 0 bases from V and 5 bases from J; bases unmatched to any gene: 5. This CDR3 spans 17 amino acids. The germline V gene encodes CDR1 LNHDA and CDR2 SQIVND (reference sequence). The whole variable domain, filled in from reference TRBV19 and TRBJ2-1, reads DGGITQSPKYLFRKEGQNVTLSCEQNLNHDAMYWYRQDPGQGLRLIYYSQIVNDFQKGDIAEGYSVSREKKESFPLTVTSAQKNPTAFYLCASSIDASGRADNEQFFGPGTRLTVL.

The V gene is TRBV19, the J gene TRBJ1-6; weak D call: TRBD1 (5 bases). This CDR3 contains 15 residues. CDR1 and CDR2 (germline): LNHDA, SQIVND (reference sequence). Trimming stripped 7 bases from V and 1 base from J, with 11 bases between. The CDR3 spells CASNVEGSYNSPLHF. The CDR3 DNA reads as TGTGCCAGTAACGTGGAGGGGTCCTATAATTCACCCCTCCACTTT.

The J gene is TRBJ1-4, the V gene TRBV28; the D is unclear. Trimming left V 3 bases short and J 7 bases short, with 12 bases between. CDR1 is MDHEN and CDR2 is SYDVKM in the germline V gene. The CDR3 totals 14 residues. CDR3 amino acids: CASSFSGRPEKLFF. For the CDR3, the DNA is TGTGCCAGCAGTTTCTCCGGGAGACCTGAAAAACTGTTTTTT.

V is TRBV29-1 and J is TRBJ2-3; D unclear. There are 10 residues in the CDR3. The germline CDR1 and CDR2 sequences are SQVTM and ANQGSEA. The ends were cut back, 7 bases at V and 6 bases at J, with 8 bases in the middle. DNA of the CDR3: TGCAGCGGCGCTTGGGATACGCAGTATTTT. It codes for CSGAWDTQYF.

The chain uses TRBV6-5 and TRBJ1-4; maybe TRBD1 (6 bases). This CDR3 is built from 14 residues. Trimming pared 10 bases from V and 8 bases from J, leaving 20 bases between. CDR1 is MNHEY, CDR2 SVGAGI, per germline. CDR3 sequence (DNA): TGTGCCATAATCCGGGGGGGGGCAGGGGAAAAACTGTTTTTT. It encodes CAIIRGGAGEKLFF.

The V call is TRBV9, the J call TRBJ2-3, with TRBD1 as a possible D gene (8 bases). CDR1 SGDLS and CDR2 YYNGEE come from the germline V gene. Trimming cost V 0 bases and J 9 bases, with 20 bases left between them. This CDR3 spans 16 amino acids. This chain's CDR3 is CASSVGQGARGRTQYF. The CDR3 bases are TGTGCCAGCAGCGTAGGGCAGGGGGCGCGGGGGAGGACGCAGTATTTT.

The chain has TRBV4-3 and TRBJ2-7; D gene uncertain. CDR1 is LGHNA and CDR2 is YSLEER in the germline V gene. The CDR3 runs 15 residues. V shed 0 bases and J shed 4 bases, with 13 bases lying between them. Here the CDR3 DNA reads TGCGCCAGCAGCCAAGAGTCACGGTCCACGTACGAGCAGTACTTC. Protein product: CASSQESRSTYEQYF.

The rearrangement joins TRBV30 to TRBJ1-6, with 9 positions matching TRBD1. The CDR3 is 15 residues long. Per germline, CDR1 GTSNPN and CDR2 SVGIG (reference sequence). Germline trimming cut 3 bases from V and 5 bases from J; bases unmatched to any gene: 5. CDR3 sequence (DNA): TGTGCCTGGAGGCCCCGGGACAGGGATAATTCACCCCTCCACTTT. Protein sequence: CAWRPRDRDNSPLHF.

This sequence joins TRBV28 and TRBJ2-2; no clear D gene. Per the germline V gene, CDR1 is MDHEN and CDR2 is SYDVKM. There are 12 residues in the CDR3. V was pared by 5 bases and J by 8 bases, with 9 bases between. In DNA, the CDR3 is TGTGCCAGCAGTCTACCCCCTGGGGAGCTGTTTTTT. This encodes CASSLPPGELFF.

This rearrangement joins TRBV6-5 to TRBJ2-2; 8 nucleotides agree with TRBD1. The V gene's germline CDR1 is MNHEY and CDR2 SVGAGI. The CDR3 is 15 amino acids. V dropped 6 bases and J dropped 4; count of bases not matched to a gene: 7. CDR3 bases: TGTGCCAGCAGGCGGCCGGGACAGGCCACCGGGGAGCTGTTTTTT. Translating gives CASRRPGQATGELFF.

The J gene is TRBJ2-2, the V gene TRBV9, with 7 positions matching TRBD1. V lost 0 bases and J lost 4; bases outside the gene matches: 6. Germline V gene data show CDR1 as SGDLS and CDR2 as YYNGEE. The CDR3 runs to 16 residues. The CDR3 region has the DNA TGTGCCAGCAGCGTAGGGGGGACAGAGTTCACCGGGGAGCTGTTTTTT. Translated: CASSVGGTEFTGELFF.